This T cell receptor (beta chain) was recorded in a study of cytomegalovirus exposure and HLA in healthy donors. Study findings and constraints: Analyzed later, most CMV-associated TCR beta chains appeared HLA-restricted. Clonal expansion was found to be greater in HLA-associated TCR beta chains than in equally common others in a later analysis. Presence/absence results assume similar sequencing depth per donor, which may not hold.

V gave up 1 base and J gave up 4 bases; unmatched junction bases: 5. The CDR3 length is 14 residues. The germline V gene has CDR1 SGHDT and CDR2 YYEEEE. The PCR used 60 Vbeta and 13 Jbeta primers. Per the original methods: Per a later analysis, the number of unique TCR beta chains was some 80 million, of which some 9.9 million were shared. Assay used: immunoSEQ multiplex PCR; TCRdb lists only in-frame clones, some missing. V, J and clone size were drawn from that table, and D and trimming were deduced from the DNA. This sample has hundreds of thousands of clones, with over 85% found just once. This clone was counted once. No antigen is known for it.

The source of this sequence is a woman younger than 30 in good health and CMV-seronegative. Sequenced sample: PBMCs. The chain couples TRBV5-6 to TRBJ2-7; 7 nucleotides align to TRBD1. The CDR3 DNA reads as TGTGCCAGCAGCTTGAGGGGGCGGTTTTACGAGCAGTACTTC. Translating gives CASSLRGRFYEQYF.